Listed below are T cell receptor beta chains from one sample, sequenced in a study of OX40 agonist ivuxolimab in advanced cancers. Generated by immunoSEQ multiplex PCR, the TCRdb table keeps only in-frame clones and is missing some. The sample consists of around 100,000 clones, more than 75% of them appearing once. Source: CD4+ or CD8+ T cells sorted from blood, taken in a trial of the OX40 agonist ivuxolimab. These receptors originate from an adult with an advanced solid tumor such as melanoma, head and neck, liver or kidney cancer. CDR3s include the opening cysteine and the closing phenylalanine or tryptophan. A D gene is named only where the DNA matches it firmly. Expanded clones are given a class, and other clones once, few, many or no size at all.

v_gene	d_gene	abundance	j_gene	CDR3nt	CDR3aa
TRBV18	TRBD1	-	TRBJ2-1	TGTGCCAGCTCACCAAGAGGGGGCAGGAACAATGAGCAGTTCTTC	CASSPRGGRNNEQFF
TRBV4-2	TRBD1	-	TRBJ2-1	TGTGCCAGCAGCCAATGGAACAGACAGGGGCGCACCTACAATGAGCAGTTCTTC	CASSQWNRQGRTYNEQFF
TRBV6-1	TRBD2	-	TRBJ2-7	TGTGCCAGCAGTGAAGCACTAGCGGGAGGGCCCACCTACGAGCAGTACTTC	CASSEALAGGPTYEQYF
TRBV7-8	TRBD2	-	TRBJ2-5	TGTGCCAGCAGCCACACGGGACTAGCGGGAGGCGGAGAGACCCAGTACTTC	CASSHTGLAGGGETQYF
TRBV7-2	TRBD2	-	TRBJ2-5	TGTGCCAGCAGCTTGGGCGGGGGGGCGACCCAGTACTTC	CASSLGGGATQYF
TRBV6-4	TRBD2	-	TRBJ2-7	TGTGCCAGCAGTCCCAGCGGGGGGGCTATCGAGCAGTACTTC	CASSPSGGAIEQYF
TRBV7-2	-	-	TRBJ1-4	TGTGCCAGCGCGGGAGGGGGAATAGCAACTAATGAAAAACTGTTTTTT	CASAGGGIATNEKLFF
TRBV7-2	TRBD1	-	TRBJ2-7	TGTGCCAGCAGCTTCGGACAGGGGCCCTACGAGCAGTACTTC	CASSFGQGPYEQYF
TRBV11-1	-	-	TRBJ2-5	TGTGCCAGCAGCACCGCCTTCGGGGGCGGGATAGAGACCCAGTACTTC	CASSTAFGGGIETQYF
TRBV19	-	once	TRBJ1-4	TGTGCCAGTAGCCTAGAGGGGGGACGGCGTAATGAAAAACTGTTTTTT	CASSLEGGRRNEKLFF
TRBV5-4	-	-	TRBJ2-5	TGTGCCAGCAGCTTCCCCGACCGCCGACAAGAGACCCAGTACTTC	CASSFPDRRQETQYF
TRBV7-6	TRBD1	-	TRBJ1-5	TGTGCCAGCAGCCAGTGGGACAGGGCAAGGGATCAGCCCCAGCATTTT	CASSQWDRARDQPQHF
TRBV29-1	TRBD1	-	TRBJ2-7	TGCAGCGTTGGTGGACAGGGGTTCTACGAGCAGTACTTC	CSVGGQGFYEQYF
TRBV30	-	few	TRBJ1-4	TGTGCCTCAAGTTCTAGGTGGGACGAAAAACTGTTTTTT	CASSSRWDEKLFF
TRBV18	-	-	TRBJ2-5	TGTGCCAGCTCACCCGAGGTTTTCTCTCAGCAGTACTTC	CASSPEVFSQQYF
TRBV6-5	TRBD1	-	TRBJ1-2	TGTGCCAGCAGTTACGCCGGGACAGGGAACTATGGCTACACCTTC	CASSYAGTGNYGYTF
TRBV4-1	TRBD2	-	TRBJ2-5	TGCGCCAGCAGCCAACTGGCGGGGGGAGTAGAGACCCAGTACTTC	CASSQLAGGVETQYF
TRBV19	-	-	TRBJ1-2	TGTGCCAAATTCACATATAATCGGCAGCGGTATGGCTACACCTTC	CAKFTYNRQRYGYTF
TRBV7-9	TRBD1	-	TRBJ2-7	TGTGCCAGCAGCTTCGGGGACAGCTCCTACGAGCAGTACTTC	CASSFGDSSYEQYF
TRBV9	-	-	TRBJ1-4	TGTGCCAGCAGTCGCCCAAATGAAAAACTGTTTTTT	CASSRPNEKLFF
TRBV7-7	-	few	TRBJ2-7	TGTGCTAGCAGCTCCAATGGATCCCCACAGCAGTACTTC	CASSSNGSPQQYF
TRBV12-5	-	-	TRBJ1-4	TGTGCTAGCATGGGAAGAGATGAAAAACTGTTTTTT	CASMGRDEKLFF
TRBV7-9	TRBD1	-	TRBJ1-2	TGTGCCAGCAGCCTGGACAGGGCATACAACTATGGCTACACCTTC	CASSLDRAYNYGYTF
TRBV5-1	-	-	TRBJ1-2	TGCGCCAGCAGCTTGGGAGCAGGAGGGGGGGCGTCGACCCGACCCTATGGCTACACCTTC	CASSLGAGGGASTRPYGYTF
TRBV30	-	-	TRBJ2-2	TGTGCCTGGAAAAGGGACACAAACACCGGGGAGCTGTTTTTT	CAWKRDTNTGELFF
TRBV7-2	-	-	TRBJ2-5	TGTGCCAGCAGCCCCGGGGCCCAGGCGGAGACCCAGTACTTC	CASSPGAQAETQYF
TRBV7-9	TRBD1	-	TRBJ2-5	TGTGCCAGCAGGTCCAGACAGGGCCAAGAGACCCAGTACTTC	CASRSRQGQETQYF
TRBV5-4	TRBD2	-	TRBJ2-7	TGTGCCAGCAGCCTAAATAGCGGGTACGAGCAGTACTTC	CASSLNSGYEQYF
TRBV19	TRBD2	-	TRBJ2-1	TGTGCCAGTAGTATAACTAGCGGGAGGCGGGATGAGCAGTTCTTC	CASSITSGRRDEQFF
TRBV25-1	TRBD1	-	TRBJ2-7	TGTGCCAGCACTGGACAGGGACCCTACGAGCAGTACTTC	CASTGQGPYEQYF
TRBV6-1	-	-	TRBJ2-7	TGTGCCAGCAGGGCCGGCGGGACCCCCTACGAGCAGTACTTC	CASRAGGTPYEQYF
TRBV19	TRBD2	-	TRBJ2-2	TGTGCCAGTAGTATTCTAGCGGGGCTAAACACCGGGGAGCTGTTTTTT	CASSILAGLNTGELFF
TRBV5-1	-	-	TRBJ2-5	TGCGCCAGCAGCTTGGTGGCCACCCAAGAGACCCAGTACTTC	CASSLVATQETQYF
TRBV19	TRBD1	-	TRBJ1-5	TGTGCCAGCGCCGGACAGGAGGGACAGCCCCAGCATTTT	CASAGQEGQPQHF
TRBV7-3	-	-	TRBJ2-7	TGTGCCAGCAGCTTAAGTGGGGGAGGCGAGCAGTACTTC	CASSLSGGGEQYF
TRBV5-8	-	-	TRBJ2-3	TGTGCCAGCAGCTTGGAAGGGAGGATCTCAGATACGCAGTATTTT	CASSLEGRISDTQYF
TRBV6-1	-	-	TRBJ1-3	TGTGCCAGCAGTGAAGATTCGTTCCCTACCTCTGGAAACACCATATATTTT	CASSEDSFPTSGNTIYF
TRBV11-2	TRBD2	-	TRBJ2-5	TGTGCCAGCAGCTTAGATCGGCCGGGGACTGCGGGGGGTCAAGAGACCCAGTACTTC	CASSLDRPGTAGGQETQYF
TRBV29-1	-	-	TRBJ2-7	TGCAGCGGCCGGGACTCGAAGTACGAGCAGTACTTC	CSGRDSKYEQYF
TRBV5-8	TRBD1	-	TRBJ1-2	TGTGCCAGCATCGGTTCCGGGACAGGGGGCCTGAGGGGCTACACCTTC	CASIGSGTGGLRGYTF
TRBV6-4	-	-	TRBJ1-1	TGTGCCAGCAGTGACCAGGCGAACACTGAAGCTTTCTTT	CASSDQANTEAFF
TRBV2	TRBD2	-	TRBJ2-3	TGTGCCAGCAGTGCGCTTATACTAGCGGGAGGGGGAAATACGCAGTATTTT	CASSALILAGGGNTQYF
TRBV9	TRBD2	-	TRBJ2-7	TGTGCCAGCAGCCCCCAAGCGGGGAGCTCCTACGAGCAGTACTTC	CASSPQAGSSYEQYF
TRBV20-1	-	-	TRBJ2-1	TGCAGTCCAAATCCGGGCAATGAGCAGTTCTTC	CSPNPGNEQFF
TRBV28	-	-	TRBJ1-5	TGTGCCAGCAGTTTACCGAAGAGTGGCAATCAGCCCCAGCATTTT	CASSLPKSGNQPQHF
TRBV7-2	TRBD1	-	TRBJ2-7	TGTGCCAGCAGCTTTGTGGGGACAGGGAGGGAGCAGTACTTC	CASSFVGTGREQYF
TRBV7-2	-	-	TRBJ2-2	TGTGCCAGCAGCTTAGCAGGACGCCCAGGGGAGCTGTTTTTT	CASSLAGRPGELFF
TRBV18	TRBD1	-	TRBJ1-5	TGTGCCAGCTCACCTGAGGTAGGGACAGGGATTCAGCCCCAGCATTTT	CASSPEVGTGIQPQHF
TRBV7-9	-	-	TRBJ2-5	TGTGCCAGCAGCTTGAGGGGGGGAGAAGAGACCCAGTACTTC	CASSLRGGEETQYF
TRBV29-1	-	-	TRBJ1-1	TGCAGCGTTCAGGACACAAACGGCGGCACTGAAGCTTTCTTT	CSVQDTNGGTEAFF
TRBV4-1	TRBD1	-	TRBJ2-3	TGCGCCAGCAGCCACTCTCCGGGACAGGGTTGGAGCACAGATACGCAGTATTTT	CASSHSPGQGWSTDTQYF
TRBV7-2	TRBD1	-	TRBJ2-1	TGTGCCAGCAGGCGGCAGGGGGTTTACAATGAGCAGTTCTTC	CASRRQGVYNEQFF
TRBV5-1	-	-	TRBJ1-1	TGCGCCAGCAGCTTGTTTGAGGGGAACACTGAAGCTTTCTTT	CASSLFEGNTEAFF
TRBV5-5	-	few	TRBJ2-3	TGTGCCAGCAGCTTGGACTTACCTAGCACAGATACGCAGTATTTT	CASSLDLPSTDTQYF